Below, 15 T cell receptor beta chains from the same sample are listed, as sequenced in a study of cytomegalovirus exposure and HLA in healthy donors. The table came from immunoSEQ multiplex PCR; TCRdb's copy has only in-frame clones and leaves some out. The repertoire consists of 120,000 to 150,000 clones, with approximately 90% occurring once and the leading ten covering around 0.7%. Sequencing input: PBMCs. These receptors were taken from a man in his late teens or twenties in good health and CMV-seronegative.

The V and J genes are TRBV10-3 and TRBJ2-7; D might be TRBD1 (7 bases). The germline V and J ends were trimmed by 7 bases and 7 bases, with 14 bases remaining between them. This CDR3 spans 12 amino acids. CDR1 is ENHRY and CDR2 is SYGVKD in the germline V gene. DNA for the CDR3: TGTGCCATCAAGGAGGGGGCGGGAGAGCAGTACTTC. Translated, it gives CAIKEGAGEQYF.

The chain is built from TRBV30 and TRBJ1-2; maybe TRBD1 (6 bases). The V gene lost 1 base and the J gene lost 4 bases, with 10 bases spanning the gap. The CDR3 covers 13 residues. The V gene's germline CDR1 is GTSNPN and CDR2 SVGIG (reference sequence). CDR3 loop: CAWSEQGSYGYTF. The CDR3 nucleotides read TGTGCCTGGAGTGAGCAGGGGAGCTATGGCTACACCTTC.

V is TRBV5-6 and J is TRBJ2-7; 8 bases align to TRBD2. The V gene end was trimmed by 4 bases and the J gene end by 2 bases; junction bases not matched to a gene: 11. The CDR3 totals 16 residues. CDR1 and CDR2 (germline): SGHDT, YYEEEE. CDR3 sequence reads: CASSPFLPGGAYEQYV. The CDR3 nucleotides read TGTGCCAGCAGCCCCTTTTTGCCGGGAGGGGCCTACGAGCAGTACGTC.

CDR3: CASVSSFLYF. CDR3 coding DNA: TGTGCCAGCGTTTCTTCTTTCCTATATTTT. The J gene is TRBJ1-3, the V gene TRBV2; D gene unclear. The CDR3 runs to 10 residues. Per the germline V gene, CDR1 is SNHLY and CDR2 is FYNNEI. The germline V and J ends were trimmed by 8 bases and 14 bases, with 13 bases remaining between them.

A single count supports this clone. The chain carries TRBV21-1 and TRBJ1-6. TRBV21-1 is assigned pseudogene status. This CDR3 spans 17 amino acids. The CDR3 DNA is TGTGCCAGCAGCAAAGCGCTTGAGAGCTCCTATAATTCACCCCTCCACTTT. Translation gives CASSKALESSYNSPLHF.

The gene calls are TRBV2 and TRBJ2-1, with 16 nucleotides matching TRBD2. Germline V lookup: CDR1 SNHLY, CDR2 FYNNEI. The CDR3 has 14 amino acids. Trimming cost V 5 bases and J 15 bases; bases outside gene matches: 7. In DNA form, the CDR3 reads TGTGCCAGCAGTCTGGGACTAGCGGGGGGGGTACTGTTCTTC. It specifies CASSLGLAGGVLFF.

This clone appeared once. The CDR3 loop reads CASSLVGQSYNEQFF. DNA for the CDR3: TGCGCCAGCAGCTTGGTGGGACAATCCTACAATGAGCAGTTCTTC. The chain recombines TRBV5-1 with TRBJ2-1; D is perhaps TRBD1 (6 bases). Trimming cost V 0 bases and J 1 base, with 8 bases left between them. This CDR3 region has 15 residues. CDR1 and CDR2 from the germline V gene are SGHRS and YFSETQ. Combining the CDR3 with reference TRBV5-1 and TRBJ2-1 gives the whole variable domain KAGVTQTPRYLIKTRGQQVTLSCSPISGHRSVSWYQQTPGQGLQFLFEYFSETQRNKGNFPGRFSGRQFSNSRSEMNVSTLELGDSALYLCASSLVGQSYNEQFFGPGTRLTVL.

In DNA, the CDR3 is TGTGCCAGCAGCCTTCGCCCGGGACTAGCGGGGAACTACAATGAGCAGTTCTTC. It is translated as CASSLRPGLAGNYNEQFF. The J gene is TRBJ2-1, the V gene TRBV11-2; 13 bases map to TRBD2. The germline gives CDR1 SGHAT, CDR2 FQNNGV. V gave up 5 bases and J gave up 3 bases; unmatched junction bases: 10. The CDR3 totals 18 residues.

V usage is TRBV9 and J usage is TRBJ2-1, with 9 bases identical to TRBD2. Trimming at V came to 3 bases and at J to 2 bases, leaving 6 bases not matched to a gene. The CDR3 spans 16 residues. Germline loops: CDR1 SGDLS, CDR2 YYNGEE. CDR3: CASSAQIAGAYNEQFF. The CDR3 nucleotides read TGTGCCAGCAGCGCCCAGATAGCGGGAGCCTACAATGAGCAGTTCTTC. The variable domain in full, completed from reference TRBV9 and TRBJ2-1, reads DSGVTQTPKHLITATGQRVTLRCSPRSGDLSVYWYQQSLDQGLQFLIQYYNGEERAKGNILERFSAQQFPDLHSELNLSSLELGDSALYFCASSAQIAGAYNEQFFGPGTRLTVL.

The chain carries TRBV5-4 and TRBJ2-4; 7 bases are shared with TRBD1. Trimming removed 2 bases from V and 4 bases from J; junction bases left unmatched: 6. Germline values: CDR1 SGHNT, CDR2 YYREEE (reference sequence). The CDR3 has 15 amino acids. CDR3 in DNA: TGTGCCAGCAGCTTAAGTGACAGGGTGAAAAACATTCAGTACTTC. Protein: CASSLSDRVKNIQYF.

This clone was seen just once. This chain joins TRBV7-9 and TRBJ2-5; 13 bases align to TRBD2. CDR1 SEHNR and CDR2 FQNEAQ come from the germline V gene (reference sequence). The CDR3 extends over 17 amino acids. With 1 base clipped from V and 1 base from J, the junction kept 3 bases outside the gene matches. The CDR3 loop is CASSLGRLAGGQETQYF. The CDR3 DNA reads TGTGCCAGCAGCTTAGGTCGACTAGCGGGAGGCCAAGAGACCCAGTACTTC.

The J gene is TRBJ1-2, the V gene TRBV7-8; 9 positions match TRBD1. From germline, CDR1 is SGHVS and CDR2 FQNEAQ. Trimming cost V 1 base and J 4 bases; bases outside gene matches: 7. CDR3 size: 16 residues. The CDR3 protein is CASSLERTGDPYGYTF. CDR3 nucleotide sequence: TGTGCCAGCAGCTTAGAACGGACAGGGGATCCCTATGGCTACACCTTC.

The CDR3 protein is CASSSRTEIWAGGESGNTIYF. The CDR3, as DNA: TGTGCCAGCAGCTCTCGGACAGAAATTTGGGCAGGGGGAGAATCTGGAAACACCATATATTTT. The chain carries TRBV13 and TRBJ1-3, with 7 positions matching TRBD1. Unmatched junction bases numbered 22, after V lost 4 bases and J lost 1 base. The CDR3 covers 21 residues. Germline CDR1 is PRHDT and CDR2 is FYEKMQ (reference sequence). Variable domain in full (rest from reference TRBV13 and TRBJ1-3): AAGVIQSPRHLIKEKRETATLKCYPIPRHDTVYWYQQGPGQDPQFLISFYEKMQSDKGSIPDRFSAQQFSDYHSELNMSSLELGDSALYFCASSSRTEIWAGGESGNTIYFGEGSWLTVV.

V is TRBV28 and J is TRBJ2-7; 9 bases line up with TRBD1. Germline V gene sequence: CDR1 MDHEN, CDR2 SYDVKM. This CDR3 spans 14 amino acids. Trimming removed 3 bases from V and 5 bases from J; junction bases left unmatched: 5. Here the CDR3 DNA reads TGTGCCAGCAGTTTCGACGGACAGGGGAACGAGCAGTACGTC. Encoded protein: CASSFDGQGNEQYV.

The CDR3 loop is CASSAGQGGYNEQFF. Here the CDR3 DNA reads TGTGCCAGTAGTGCGGGACAGGGTGGCTACAATGAGCAGTTCTTC. V gene TRBV19 combines with J gene TRBJ2-1; the match to TRBD1 covers 9 bases. The germline V gene has CDR1 LNHDA and CDR2 SQIVND (reference sequence). With V trimmed by 5 bases and J by 3 bases, 5 bases remained unmatched. This CDR3 comprises 15 residues.